What follows are 12 T cell receptor delta chains derived from one specimen sequenced in a study of γδ T cells in repeated Plasmodium falciparum infection. Flow sorting of PBMC yielded separate Vgamma9/Vdelta2+ and Vdelta2-negative gammadelta T cell populations for bulk repertoire analysis. TCRdb reran clone calling via CATT on the multiplex PCR reads. Of approximately 93,000 delta-chain clones listed, 0.98% were seen once; the top ten hold roughly 9.9%. Material: gamma-delta T cells from blood. All receptors derive from a pool of human donors (malaria-infected and uninfected, not separated).

Comment on this clone: The mismatch at residue 3 between this DNA's translation and the TCRdb protein of a much larger clone likely reflects a read error; the protein shown is translated from the DNA. The chain couples TRDV1 to TRDJ1, with D possibly matching TRDD3 (5 bases). Since TCRdb gives no J gene, matching the DNA to germline was used here to assign it. This CDR3 comprises 12 residues. Germline V gives CDR1 TSWWSYY, CDR2 QGS. The CDR3 nucleotides are TGTGCTCCTGGGAACGGGACGTATAAACTCATCTTT. It is translated as CAPGNGTYKLIF.

The V segment is TRDV2, and no J call was made; the table's D gene call, TRDD3, was not cross checked with the DNA. The CDR3 sequence is 13 residues long. Germline assignment: CDR1 GEAIGNYY and CDR2 EKD. CDR3 bases: TGTGCCTGTGACACCTGGGGGAAAGAAAAAAGATTCTTT. As protein: CACDTWGKEKRFF.

A few counts support this clone. The protein in TCRdb stems from a much larger clone and differs at residue 13 from this DNA's translation, likely a read error; here the protein is translated from the DNA. The CDR3 reads CACDTNFPGDTTQYTDKLIF. The CDR3 DNA follows: TGTGCCTGTGACACCAATTTTCCGGGGGATACGACTCAGTACACCGATAAACTCATCTTT. The chain links TRDV2 to TRDJ1; 10 bases agree with TRDD3. Because TCRdb records no J gene, it was assigned here through a match of the DNA to germline. Trimming cost V 0 bases and J 0 bases; bases outside gene matches: 15. The CDR3 contains 20 residues. The germline V gene encodes CDR1 GEAIGNYY and CDR2 EKD.

In its sample, this clone was seen a few times. A read error likely explains this, since a far larger clone differs by one base. Other DNA variants within this sample encode the same CDR3. The chain couples TRDV2 to TRDJ1, with 7 nucleotides matching TRDD3. TCRdb offers no J gene call, so here the DNA was matched to germline to obtain one. Germline V gene data show CDR1 as GEAIGNYY and CDR2 as EKD. The CDR3 runs 18 residues. The CDR3 DNA follows: TGTGCTTGTGACACTCGTCCGGATCTGGGGGGCTACACCGATAAACTCATCTTT. Translating it yields CACDTRPDLGGYTDKLIF.

This clone came up a few times. With only one base between it and a far larger clone, this is likely a read error. The same CDR3 arises from other DNA sequences in this sample as well. The V gene is TRDV2, the J gene TRDJ1; TRDD2 is a possible D gene (9 bases). CDR1 GEAIGNYY and CDR2 EKD come from the germline V gene. The CDR3 spans 24 residues. In DNA form, the CDR3 reads TGTGCCTGCGACACCGTGAAGCTCGGCCTTCCTACAGGAACTGGGGGTTCTCTCACCGATAAACTCATCTTT. Its protein is CACDTVKLGLPTGTGGSLTDKLIF.

This clone was seen more than once but under ten times. A far larger clone differs by one base, so this is likely a read error. Other nucleotide sequences from this sample produce the same CDR3. The genes are TRDV2 and TRDJ1; D may be TRDD3 (5 bases). The J gene is absent in TCRdb and was assigned here via DNA matching to germline. This CDR3 spans 15 amino acids. Germline V CDR1 and CDR2: GEAIGNYY, EKD. CDR3 nucleotides: TGTGCCTGTGACTCGCCATACTGGAGGGCCGACAAACTCATCTTT. Translating it yields CACDSPYWRADKLIF.

In the case of this clone: This sequence is one base from a far larger clone and is likely a read error. This specimen includes other DNA sequences encoding the same CDR3. The V gene is TRDV1, the J gene TRDJ1; 12 bases align to TRDD3. In germline, CDR1 is TSWWSYY, CDR2 QGS. The CDR3 length is 18 residues. The chain's CDR3 is CALGGVSHWGILGDKLIF. Written as DNA, the CDR3 is TGTGCTCTTGGGGGCGTCTCGCACTGGGGGATACTTGGCGATAAGCTCATCTTT.

In its sample, this clone was seen a few times. The TCRdb protein, from a much larger clone, departs from this DNA's translation at residue 13, likely by read error; the protein shown derives from the DNA. CDR3 nucleotides: TGTGCTCTTGGGGAAGAGGGAATCTCCAGCAGGGGGACTATGACCGATAAACTCATCTTT. It encodes CALGEEGISSRGTMTDKLIF. J is TRDJ1 and V is TRDV1; possibly TRDD3 for D (6 bases). Here the J gene came from matching the DNA to germline, since TCRdb omits it. Germline V CDR1 and CDR2: TSWWSYY, QGS. This CDR3 region has 20 residues. The V end was cut by 2 bases, the J end by 2 bases, with 27 bases between.

In its sample, this clone was seen many times. TCRdb pairs this DNA with a much larger clone's protein that differs at residue 8, likely a read error; the protein shown was translated from the DNA. The gene calls are TRDV2 and TRDJ1; either TRDD1 or TRDD3 may supply D (5 bases each). TCRdb leaves out the J gene; it was filled in here by matching the DNA to germline. V lost 2 bases and J 1 base, leaving 25 bases between the germline ends. Germline V gene sequence: CDR1 GEAIGNYY, CDR2 EKD. The CDR3 runs to 19 residues. The CDR3 DNA reads TGTGCCTGTGACATTCGGAGGGCTCCCGTGAAATGGGGCACCGATAAACTCATCTTT. Its protein product is CACDIRRAPVKWGTDKLIF.

This clone was observed a few times. The protein recorded in TCRdb matches a much larger clone and deviates from this DNA's translation at residue 13, suggesting a read error; the protein here is obtained by translating the DNA. The CDR3 region has the DNA TGTGCTCTTGGGGACCCTGGATTCCTACAAGGGGGGGTCCTCCGGCGCGGCGATAAACTCATCTTT. As protein: CALGDPGFLQGGVLRRGDKLIF. The V gene is TRDV1, the J gene TRDJ1; 7 nucleotides match TRDD2. No J segment appears in TCRdb, so it was assigned here by matching the sequence to germline. The CDR3 consists of 22 residues. CDR1 is TSWWSYY, CDR2 QGS, per germline. Unmatched junction bases numbered 29, after V lost 3 bases and J lost 4 bases.

This clone was observed a few times. TCRdb assigns this DNA the protein of a much larger clone, which departs from its translation at residue 3; this likely reflects a read error, and the protein shown comes from translating the DNA. The J gene is TRDJ1, the V gene TRDV2, with TRDD3 matching 7 bases. Germline matching of the DNA provided the J gene here, since TCRdb leaves it blank. From germline, CDR1 is GEAIGNYY and CDR2 EKD. CDR3 length: 14 residues. The CDR3 sequence: CARDRGGYTDKLIF. The CDR3, as DNA: TGTGCCCGTGACAGGGGGGGATACACCGATAAACTCATCTTT.

This clone has just a few counts. This DNA translates differently at residue 13 from the TCRdb protein, which is that of a much larger clone; a read error is likely, and the protein shown is the DNA's own translation. This rearrangement joins TRDV2 to TRDJ1, with 8 positions matching TRDD3. TCRdb lists no J gene, so it was determined here by aligning the DNA to germline. The CDR3 consists of 18 residues. Unmatched junction bases numbered 14, after V lost 0 bases and J lost 3 bases. Germline V lookup: CDR1 GEAIGNYY, CDR2 EKD. The CDR3 loop reads CACDTLGPTGDTADKLIF. CDR3 in DNA: TGTGCCTGTGACACCCTCGGACCTACTGGGGATACCGCCGATAAACTCATCTTT.